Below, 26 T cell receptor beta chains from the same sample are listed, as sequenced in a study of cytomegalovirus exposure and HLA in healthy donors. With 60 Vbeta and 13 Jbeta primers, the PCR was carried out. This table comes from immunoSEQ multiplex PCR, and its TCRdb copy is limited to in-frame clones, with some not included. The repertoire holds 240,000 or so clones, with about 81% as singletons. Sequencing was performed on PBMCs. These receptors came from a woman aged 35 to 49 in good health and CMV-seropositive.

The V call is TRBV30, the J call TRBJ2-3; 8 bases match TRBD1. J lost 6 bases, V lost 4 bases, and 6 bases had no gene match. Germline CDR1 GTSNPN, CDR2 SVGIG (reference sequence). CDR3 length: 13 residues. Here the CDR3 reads CAWNRGYRDTQYF. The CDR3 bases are TGTGCCTGGAACAGGGGGTACCGGGATACGCAGTATTTT.

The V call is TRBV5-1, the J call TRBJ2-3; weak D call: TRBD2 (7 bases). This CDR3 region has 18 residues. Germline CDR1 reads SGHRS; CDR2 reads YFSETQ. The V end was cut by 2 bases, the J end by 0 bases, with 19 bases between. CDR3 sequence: CASSLQLLGGLSTDTQYF. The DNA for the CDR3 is TGCGCCAGCAGCTTACAACTCCTCGGGGGGCTGAGCACAGATACGCAGTATTTT. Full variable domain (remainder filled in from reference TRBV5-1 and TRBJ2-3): KAGVTQTPRYLIKTRGQQVTLSCSPISGHRSVSWYQQTPGQGLQFLFEYFSETQRNKGNFPGRFSGRQFSNSRSEMNVSTLELGDSALYLCASSLQLLGGLSTDTQYFGPGTRLTVL.

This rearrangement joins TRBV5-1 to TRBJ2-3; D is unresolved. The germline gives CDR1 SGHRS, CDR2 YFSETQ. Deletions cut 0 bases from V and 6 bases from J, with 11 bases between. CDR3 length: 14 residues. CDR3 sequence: CASSLELTADTQYF. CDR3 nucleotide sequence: TGCGCCAGCAGCTTGGAGCTAACCGCGGATACGCAGTATTTT.

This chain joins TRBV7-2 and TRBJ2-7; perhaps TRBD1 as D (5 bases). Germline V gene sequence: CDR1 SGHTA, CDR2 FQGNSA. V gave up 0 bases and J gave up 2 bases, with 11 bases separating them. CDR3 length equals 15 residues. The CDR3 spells CASSLASTATYEQYF. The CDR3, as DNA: TGTGCCAGCAGCTTAGCCTCGACAGCTACCTACGAGCAGTACTTC.

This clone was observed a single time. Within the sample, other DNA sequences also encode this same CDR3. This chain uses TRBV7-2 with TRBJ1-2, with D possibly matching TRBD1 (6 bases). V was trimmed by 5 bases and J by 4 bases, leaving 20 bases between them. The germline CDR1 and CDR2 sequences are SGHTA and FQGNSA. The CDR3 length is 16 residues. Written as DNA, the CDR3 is TGTGCCAGCAGCACCCAACAGGGTACGGTTTTCTATGGCTACACCTTC. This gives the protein CASSTQQGTVFYGYTF.

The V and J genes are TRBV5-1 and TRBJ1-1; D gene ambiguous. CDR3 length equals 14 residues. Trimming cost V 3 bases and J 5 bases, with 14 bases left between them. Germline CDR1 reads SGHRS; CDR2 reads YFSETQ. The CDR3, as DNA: TGCGCCAGCAGCTGGGATGGGGAGGGAACTGAAGCTTTCTTT. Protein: CASSWDGEGTEAFF.

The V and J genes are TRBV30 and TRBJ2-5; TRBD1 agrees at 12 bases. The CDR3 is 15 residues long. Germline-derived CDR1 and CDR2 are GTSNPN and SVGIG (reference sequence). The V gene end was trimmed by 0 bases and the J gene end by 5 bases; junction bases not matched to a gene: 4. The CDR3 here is CAWSVGTGGAETQYF. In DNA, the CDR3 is TGTGCCTGGAGTGTTGGGACAGGGGGCGCGGAGACCCAGTACTTC.

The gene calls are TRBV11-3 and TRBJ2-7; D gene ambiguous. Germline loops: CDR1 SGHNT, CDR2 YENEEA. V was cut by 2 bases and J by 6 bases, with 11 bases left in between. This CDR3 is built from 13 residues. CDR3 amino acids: CASSLMEMSEQYF. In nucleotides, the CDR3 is TGTGCCAGCAGCTTAATGGAGATGAGCGAGCAGTACTTC.

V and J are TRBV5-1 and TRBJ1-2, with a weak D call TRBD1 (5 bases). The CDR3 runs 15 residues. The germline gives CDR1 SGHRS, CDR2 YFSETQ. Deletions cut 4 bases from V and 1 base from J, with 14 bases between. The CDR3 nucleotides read TGCGCCAGCAGCCCGACCCTAGGGGTTAACTATGGCTACACCTTC. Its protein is CASSPTLGVNYGYTF.

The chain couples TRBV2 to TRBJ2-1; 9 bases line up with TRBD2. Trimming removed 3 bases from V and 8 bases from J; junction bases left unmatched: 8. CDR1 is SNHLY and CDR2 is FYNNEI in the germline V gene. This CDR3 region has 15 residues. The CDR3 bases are TGTGCCAGCAGTGACGGGACTAGCAGTAAAGATGAGCAGTTCTTC. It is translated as CASSDGTSSKDEQFF.

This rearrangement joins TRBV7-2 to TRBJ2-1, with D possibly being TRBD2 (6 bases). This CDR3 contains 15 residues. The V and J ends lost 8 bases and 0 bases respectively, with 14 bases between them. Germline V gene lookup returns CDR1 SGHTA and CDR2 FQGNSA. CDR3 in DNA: TGTGCCAGCGGAGCGGGCCTAAGCTCCTACAATGAGCAGTTCTTC. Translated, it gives CASGAGLSSYNEQFF.

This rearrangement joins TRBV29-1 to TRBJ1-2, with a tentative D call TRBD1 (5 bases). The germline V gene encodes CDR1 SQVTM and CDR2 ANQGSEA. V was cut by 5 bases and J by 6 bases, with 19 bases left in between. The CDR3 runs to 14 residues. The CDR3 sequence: CSVSDGNQGDGYTF. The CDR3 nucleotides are TGCAGCGTTTCGGACGGAAACCAAGGGGATGGCTACACCTTC.

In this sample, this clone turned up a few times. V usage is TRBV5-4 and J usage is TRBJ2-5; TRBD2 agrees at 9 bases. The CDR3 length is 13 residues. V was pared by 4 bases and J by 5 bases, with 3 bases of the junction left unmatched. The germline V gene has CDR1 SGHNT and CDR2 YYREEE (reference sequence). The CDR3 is CASSIGLAETQYF. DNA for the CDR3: TGTGCCAGCAGCATCGGACTAGCGGAGACCCAGTACTTC.

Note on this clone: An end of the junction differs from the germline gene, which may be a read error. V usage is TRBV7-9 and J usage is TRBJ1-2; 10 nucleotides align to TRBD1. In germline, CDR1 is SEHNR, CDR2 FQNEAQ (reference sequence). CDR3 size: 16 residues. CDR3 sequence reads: CSSSLLTGGGSNGYTF. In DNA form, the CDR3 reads TGTTCCAGCAGCTTATTGACAGGGGGCGGCTCTAATGGCTACACCTTC. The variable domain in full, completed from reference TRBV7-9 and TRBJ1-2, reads DTGVSQNPRHKITKRGQNVTFRCDPISEHNRLYWYRQTLGQGPEFLTYFQNEAQLEKSRLLSDRFSAERPKGSFSTLEIQRTEQGDSAMYLCSSSLLTGGGSNGYTFGSGTRLTVV.

CDR3 sequence reads: CASSQGQGAAVAQYF. DNA of the CDR3: TGTGCCAGCTCACAGGGACAGGGGGCAGCCGTAGCGCAGTACTTC. V gene TRBV18 combines with J gene TRBJ2-7, with 12 bases fitting TRBD1. The CDR3 runs to 15 residues. V was clipped by 4 bases and J by 9 bases; unmatched bases: 10. Germline assignment: CDR1 KGHSH and CDR2 LQKENI.

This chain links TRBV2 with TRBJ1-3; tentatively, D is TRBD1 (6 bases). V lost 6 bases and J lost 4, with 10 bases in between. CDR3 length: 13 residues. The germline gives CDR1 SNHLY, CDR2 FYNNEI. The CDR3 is CASRAGTGNTIYF. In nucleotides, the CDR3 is TGTGCCAGCAGGGCCGGGACAGGAAACACCATATATTTT.

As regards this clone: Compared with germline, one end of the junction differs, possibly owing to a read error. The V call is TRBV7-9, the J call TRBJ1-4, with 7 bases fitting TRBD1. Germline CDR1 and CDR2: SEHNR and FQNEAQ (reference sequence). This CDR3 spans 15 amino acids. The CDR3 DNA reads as TGTTCCAGCAGCAGACAGGGTCCGATAAATGAAAAACTGTTTTTT. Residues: CSSSRQGPINEKLFF.

The CDR3 sequence is CASKDRGGNYGYTF. The CDR3 coding sequence is TGTGCCAGCAAGGACAGGGGAGGCAACTATGGCTACACCTTC. This rearrangement joins TRBV19 to TRBJ1-2, with TRBD1 matching 9 bases. Germline CDR1 and CDR2: LNHDA and SQIVND (reference sequence). The length of the CDR3 is 14 residues. Losses at the gene ends were 9 bases for V and 2 bases for J; bases not matched to a gene: 7.

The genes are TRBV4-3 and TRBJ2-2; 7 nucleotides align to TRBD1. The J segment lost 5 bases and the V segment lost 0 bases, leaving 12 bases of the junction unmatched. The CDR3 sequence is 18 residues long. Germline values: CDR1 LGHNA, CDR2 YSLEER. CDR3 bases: TGCGCCAGCAGCCAAGATCCCCCTTCCAGGGGGTTTACCGGGGAGCTGTTTTTT. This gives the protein CASSQDPPSRGFTGELFF.

The CDR3 DNA reads TGTGCCAGCAGTCCACCACAGGGAAAGCGAGAGACCCAGTACTTC. This encodes CASSPPQGKRETQYF. The chain uses TRBV7-2 and TRBJ2-5, with D tentatively TRBD1 (6 bases). Per the germline V gene, CDR1 is SGHTA and CDR2 is FQGNSA. The CDR3 runs 15 residues. V shed 6 bases and J shed 4 bases, with 18 bases lying between them.

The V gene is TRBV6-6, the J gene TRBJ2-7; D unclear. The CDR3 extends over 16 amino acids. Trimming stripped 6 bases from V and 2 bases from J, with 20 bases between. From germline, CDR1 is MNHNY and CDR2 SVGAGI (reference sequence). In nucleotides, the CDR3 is TGTGCCAGCAGCCCCCGCCGGTTATCCACCGCCTACGAGCAGTACTTC. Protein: CASSPRRLSTAYEQYF.

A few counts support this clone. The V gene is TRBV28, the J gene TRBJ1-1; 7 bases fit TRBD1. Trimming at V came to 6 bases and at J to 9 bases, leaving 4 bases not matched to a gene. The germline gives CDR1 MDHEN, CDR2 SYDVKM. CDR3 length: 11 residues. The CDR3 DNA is TGTGCCAGCAGCTGGACAGGAAAAGCTTTCTTT. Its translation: CASSWTGKAFF.

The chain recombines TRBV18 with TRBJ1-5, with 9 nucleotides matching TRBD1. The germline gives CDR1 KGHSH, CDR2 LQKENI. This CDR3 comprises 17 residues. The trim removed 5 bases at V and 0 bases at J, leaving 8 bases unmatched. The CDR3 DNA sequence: TGTGCCAGCTCATCGTCCGGGACAGGGCCTAGCAATCAGCCCCAGCATTTT. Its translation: CASSSSGTGPSNQPQHF.

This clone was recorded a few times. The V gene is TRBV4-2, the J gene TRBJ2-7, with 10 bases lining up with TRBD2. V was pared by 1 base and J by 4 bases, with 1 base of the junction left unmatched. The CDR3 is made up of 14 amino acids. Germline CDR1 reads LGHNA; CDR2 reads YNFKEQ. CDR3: CASSQGLAGYEQYF. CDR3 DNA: TGTGCCAGCAGCCAAGGACTAGCGGGTTACGAGCAGTACTTC.

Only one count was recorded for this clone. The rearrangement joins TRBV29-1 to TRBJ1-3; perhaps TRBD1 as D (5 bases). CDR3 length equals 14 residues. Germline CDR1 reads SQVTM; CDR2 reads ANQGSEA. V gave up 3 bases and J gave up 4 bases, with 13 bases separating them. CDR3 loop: CSVDGGAGGNTIYF. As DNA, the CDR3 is TGCAGCGTTGACGGTGGGGCGGGAGGAAACACCATATATTTT.

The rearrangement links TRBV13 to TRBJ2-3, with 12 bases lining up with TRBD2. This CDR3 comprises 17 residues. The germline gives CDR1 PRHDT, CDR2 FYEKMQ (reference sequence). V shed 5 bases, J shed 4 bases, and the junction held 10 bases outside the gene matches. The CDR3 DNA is TGTGCCAGCAGCCGGGGGCTAGCGGGAGGGATGGCAGATACGCAGTATTTT. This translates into CASSRGLAGGMADTQYF.